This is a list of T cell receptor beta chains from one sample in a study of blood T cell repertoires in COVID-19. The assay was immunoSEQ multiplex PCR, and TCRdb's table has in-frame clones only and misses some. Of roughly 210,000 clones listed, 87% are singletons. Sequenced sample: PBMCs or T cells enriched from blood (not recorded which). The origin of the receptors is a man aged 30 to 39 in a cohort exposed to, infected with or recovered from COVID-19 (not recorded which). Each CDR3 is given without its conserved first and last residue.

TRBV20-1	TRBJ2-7	SASLASSGTSLEQY
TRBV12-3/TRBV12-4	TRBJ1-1	ASSLTGAPEAF
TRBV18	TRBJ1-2	ASSPRAGKEDGYT
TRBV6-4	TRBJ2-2	ASSESPEGAGELF
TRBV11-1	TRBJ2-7	ASNQYGSDNEQY
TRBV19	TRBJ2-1	ASSPGVSFYNEQF
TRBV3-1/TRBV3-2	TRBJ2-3	ASSPTTLRDTEPADTQY
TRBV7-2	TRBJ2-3	ASSLGLARTDTQY
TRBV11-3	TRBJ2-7	ASSRRTGANYEQY
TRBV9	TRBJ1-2	ASSVGSRGYT
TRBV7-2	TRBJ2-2	ASTADRARVGELF
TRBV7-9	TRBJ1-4	ASSSGDRGLFYEKLF
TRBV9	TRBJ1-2	ASRQTGLRKGYT
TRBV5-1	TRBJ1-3	ASSPERGTVAAGNTIY
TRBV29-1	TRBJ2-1	SAGGRSYNEQF
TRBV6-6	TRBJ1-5	ASTSTERGNQPQH
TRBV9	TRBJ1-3	ASSNRGSGNTIY
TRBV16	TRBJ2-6	ASSYRGEANVLT
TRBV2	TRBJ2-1	ASPLTGPSYNEQF
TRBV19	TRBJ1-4	ASSPDRGTANEKLF
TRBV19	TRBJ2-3	ASSTGLAGSSTDTQY
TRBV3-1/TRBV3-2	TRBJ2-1	ASSPILGANEQF
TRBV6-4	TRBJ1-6	ASSDSGLSSPLH
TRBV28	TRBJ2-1	ASAGGGGDEQF
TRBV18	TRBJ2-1	ASSGLAGGAEGEQF
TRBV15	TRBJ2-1	ATRGSGTSGSWGYNEQF
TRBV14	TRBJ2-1	ASSHSKGLGTSGRAGSYNEQF
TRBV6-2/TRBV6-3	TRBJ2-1	ASSIQGNEQF
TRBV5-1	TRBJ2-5	ASRPGTAFETQY
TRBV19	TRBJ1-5	ASSNVGQGFNQPQH
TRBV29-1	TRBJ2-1	SVGYGYNEQF
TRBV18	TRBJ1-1	ASSPNRGPEAF
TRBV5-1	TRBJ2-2	ASSFPSNTGELF
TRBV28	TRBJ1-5	ASSPQGKSNQPQH
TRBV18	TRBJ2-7	ASSPPDRIPYEQY
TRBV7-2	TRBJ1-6	ASSTLGQGNSSPLH
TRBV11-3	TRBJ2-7	ASSLGGRAPVYEQY
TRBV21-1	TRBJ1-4	ASKPPRGPCPGVFCEKLF
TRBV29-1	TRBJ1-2	SVFSGQGGRGYGYT
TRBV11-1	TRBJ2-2	ASSGQGEGTGELF
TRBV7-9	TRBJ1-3	ASVAGTGGNTIY
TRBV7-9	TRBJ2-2	ASSRSGRAGELF
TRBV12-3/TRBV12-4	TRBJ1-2	ASSYKAGAGYT
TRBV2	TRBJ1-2	ASSEVGTANYGYT
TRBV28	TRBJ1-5	ASSPSLGPQH